Sequencing of this T cell receptor (beta chain) was carried out in a study of CD8+ T cells in alopecia areata (dated by TCRdb to about 2018). For context, the study as a whole: Treated patients were enrolled in an open-label pilot trial of oral tofacitinib at 5 to 10 mg twice daily for moderate-to-severe alopecia areata. Tofacitinib was administered for 6 to 18 months, and 6 months of follow-up off drug were then conducted to assess delayed response and recurrence. Human TCRbeta sequencing covered scalp tissue and sorted CD4+ and CD8+ peripheral blood T cells from patchy and totalis/universalis alopecia areata patients and healthy controls. RNA was extracted with the PAXgene miRNA kit for fixed scalp, the miRNeasy kit for PBMCs, and the RNeasy kit for mouse skin. TCRbeta CDR3 regions were amplified by immunoSEQ multiplex PCR with 35 Vbeta forward and 13 Jbeta reverse primers. Patients on tofacitinib were biopsied at baseline and after 4 and 24 weeks of treatment, and several of the patients also had a later scalp biopsy. In both human patients and the C3H/HeJ mouse model, the study applied high-throughput TCRbeta sequencing to look at T cell clonal expansion in alopecia areata. Clonality in the scalp was compared among normal scalp (n=4), patchy alopecia areata scalp (n=8), and alopecia totalis/universalis scalp (n=8). For the treated patients, the SALT score, which quantifies what percentage of scalp surface area is affected, served as the measure of disease severity.

Libraries were made using the immunoSEQ multiplex PCR assay. RNA was extracted from all samples and reverse transcribed into cDNA as template for TCR sequencing. First-strand cDNA was synthesized with SuperScript III using a 2:1 mix of oligo-dT and random hexamers. A synthetic immune receptor repertoire was used to gauge amplification bias, and whatever bias remained was removed computationally. In the original analysis: After raw reads were preprocessed to remove errors, the CDR3 was defined following IMGT conventions as running from the conserved cysteine to phenylalanine. Clonality was calculated as 1 minus Shannon entropy normalized by log2 of the number of productive unique TCRs. Whether scalp clones were CD4 or CD8 was inferred by matching scalp TCRbeta sequences against CD4 and CD8 repertoires sorted from blood. TCRdb limited this immuneACCESS table to in-frame rearrangements with V and J called. A share of clones is missing; checked studies link under half to unresolved V genes, and the rest is unexplained. The D gene and trimming were derived from the DNA, and the V and J assignments and clone size from that table. The sample records roughly 200,000 clones, about 53% of which are singletons. The ten largest clones add up to 10% to 13% of the sample.

Overall results and qualifications from the work: Unlike mouse skin, which is dominated by gammadelta T cells, normal human skin has resident alphabeta T cells that are also sequenced, and this complicates analysis of the scalp TCR repertoire. Many expanded lesional clones were found to persist in scalp and blood during tofacitinib treatment, and relapse after treatment cessation may be partly explained by this persistence. Tofacitinib significantly decreased scalp clonality and the number of expanded CD8+ clones among the top 100 scalp clones. The treated cohort was small, with a single nonresponder, so links between baseline CD8+ expansion and response need larger studies. Shared TCR sequences between patients were less evident than in mice, which may be partly attributable to HLA diversity in the patient population. Compared with normal scalp, lesional scalp had higher clonality and more expanded CD8+ clones, particularly in alopecia totalis/universalis, a pattern that suggests antigenic drive.

The germline V gene yields SQVTM for CDR1 and ANQGSEA for CDR2. V lost 0 bases and J lost 7 bases; the stretch between them is 7 bases long. The cysteine opens and the phenylalanine closes a CDR3 of 12 amino acids. The CDR3 DNA has 36 bases and is translated from base 1. In the paper's terms, the time point label means: about 5 months on oral tofacitinib. The intended sense of this specimen's treatment or condition label: oral pan-JAK inhibitor, 5-10 mg twice daily. Peripheral blood and lesional scalp punch biopsies were obtained from patients with alopecia areata. PBMCs were isolated by density centrifugation and stained for CD3, CD4 and CD8, and CD4+ and CD8+ T cells were sorted on a FACSAria. With respect to this clone: Its cognate antigen has yet to be identified. No much larger clone is present one base from it, and per-base qualities are unavailable.

The input for sequencing was CD8+ T cells sorted from blood, taken at week 24, from a patient treated with tofacitinib. The clonotype was recovered from a human donor with alopecia areata. The rearranged chain carries TRBV29-1 and TRBJ2-1; the D gene lacks a confident call. The sequence in DNA is TGCAGCGTTGAAGAGATAGGGAATGAGCAGTTCTTC. Translation gives CSVEEIGNEQFF.